The 13 T cell receptor beta chains listed next were all sequenced from one sample in a study of blood T cell repertoires in COVID-19. The table came from immunoSEQ multiplex PCR; TCRdb's copy has only in-frame clones and leaves some out. Altogether 490,000 or so clones are present, approximately 86% being singletons, with the ten largest covering around 8%. The sequenced material came from PBMCs or T cells enriched from blood (not recorded which). The receptors were sampled from a woman aged 55-75 years who had recovered from COVID-19.

This clone was detected only once. The chain uses TRBV2 and TRBJ1-6; 7 nucleotides agree with TRBD1. The CDR3 is 13 amino acids. Germline V gene data show CDR1 as SNHLY and CDR2 as FYNNEI. V dropped 6 bases and J dropped 10; count of bases not matched to a gene: 6. The CDR3 sequence: CASRAQGESPLHF. The CDR3 DNA reads as TGTGCCAGCAGAGCCCAGGGGGAATCACCCCTCCACTTT.

This chain links TRBV4-1 with TRBJ2-3; D gene uncertain. This CDR3 comprises 15 residues. Trimming pared 2 bases from V and 0 bases from J, leaving 9 bases between. Germline V gene sequence: CDR1 MGHRA, CDR2 YSYEKL. The CDR3 spells CASSQTSSSTDTQYF. CDR3 in DNA: TGCGCCAGCAGCCAAACGAGCTCCAGCACAGATACGCAGTATTTT.

The chain uses TRBV4-1 and TRBJ2-1; TRBD2 agrees at 13 bases. J gave up 6 bases and V 6 bases, and 5 bases lay outside the gene matches. CDR1 and CDR2 (germline): MGHRA, YSYEKL. The CDR3 is 15 amino acids. The CDR3 is CASRLLAGGRNEQFF. The DNA for the CDR3 is TGCGCCAGCAGACTACTAGCGGGGGGGCGCAATGAGCAGTTCTTC.

The chain employs TRBV2 and TRBJ2-7, with D tentatively TRBD1 (6 bases). The CDR3 is 14 amino acids. Germline CDR1 SNHLY, CDR2 FYNNEI. V dropped 4 bases and J dropped 3 bases, with 13 bases sitting between them. DNA of the CDR3: TGTGCCAGCAGTGTTCGGGACATGAGCTACGAGCAGTACTTC. Its protein is CASSVRDMSYEQYF.

The gene calls are TRBV7-6 and TRBJ2-2, with TRBD1 matching 7 bases. Losses at the gene ends were 2 bases for V and 4 bases for J; bases not matched to a gene: 4. The CDR3 sequence is 15 residues long. The germline V gene has CDR1 SGHVS and CDR2 FNYEAQ. The CDR3 nucleotides are TGTGCCAGCAGCTTAAAGGGGGCGGGCACCGGGGAGCTGTTTTTT. It yields the protein CASSLKGAGTGELFF.

The J gene is TRBJ2-7, the V gene TRBV4-1, with D tentatively TRBD1 (6 bases). CDR1 MGHRA and CDR2 YSYEKL come from the germline V gene. V gave up 1 base and J gave up 2 bases, with 12 bases separating them. The CDR3 runs 15 residues. CDR3 coding DNA: TGCGCCAGCAGCCAAGGTATAGGGACAACCTACGAGCAGTACTTC. This sequence encodes CASSQGIGTTYEQYF.

The rearrangement joins TRBV13 to TRBJ1-5; 9 bases match TRBD1. Germline V gene lookup returns CDR1 PRHDT and CDR2 FYEKMQ (reference sequence). After removal of 4 bases from V and 7 bases from J, the junction contained 8 bases not matched to a gene. The length of the CDR3 is 15 residues. CDR3 bases: TGTGCCAGCAGCTACCAAGGACAGGGGAGGCAGCCCCAGCATTTT. This codes for CASSYQGQGRQPQHF.

DNA of the CDR3: TGTGCCAGCAGCCCGGGACTCCTTAATTCACCCCTCCACTTT. Translating it yields CASSPGLLNSPLHF. V is TRBV11-2 and J is TRBJ1-6; D might be TRBD1 (5 bases). Trimming removed 5 bases at V and 6 bases at J, with 11 bases between. The CDR3 is made up of 14 amino acids. CDR1 is SGHAT, CDR2 FQNNGV, per germline.

The chain combines TRBV9 with TRBJ1-1; tentative D call: TRBD1 (6 bases). The CDR3 has 13 residues. Trimming removed 5 bases at V and 3 bases at J, with 11 bases between. From germline, CDR1 is SGDLS and CDR2 YYNGEE. DNA for the CDR3: TGTGCCAGCAGTTGGACAGCCCACACTGAAGCTTTCTTT. Translation: CASSWTAHTEAFF. The whole variable domain, filled in from reference TRBV9 and TRBJ1-1, reads DSGVTQTPKHLITATGQRVTLRCSPRSGDLSVYWYQQSLDQGLQFLIQYYNGEERAKGNILERFSAQQFPDLHSELNLSSLELGDSALYFCASSWTAHTEAFFGQGTRLTVV.

Concerning this clone itself: Other DNA sequences within the sample encode an identical CDR3. The V and J genes are TRBV18 and TRBJ1-6; 7 positions agree with TRBD1. The CDR3 covers 15 residues. Germline trimming cut 2 bases from V and 7 bases from J; bases unmatched to any gene: 5. From germline, CDR1 is KGHSH and CDR2 LQKENI. CDR3 in amino acids: CASSPRQGGNSPLHF. The CDR3 coding sequence is TGTGCCAGCTCACCAAGACAGGGAGGCAATTCACCCCTCCACTTT.

This chain links TRBV2 with TRBJ2-1; D is possibly TRBD1 (6 bases). CDR1 SNHLY and CDR2 FYNNEI come from the germline V gene. This CDR3 region has 15 residues. Trimming shortened V by 6 bases and J by 9 bases, and 21 bases separated the two germline ends. The CDR3 loop is CASRPTGIGVGEQFF. The CDR3 DNA follows: TGTGCCAGCAGACCGACAGGTATTGGTGTCGGTGAGCAGTTCTTC.

In this sample, this clone turned up once. The V and J genes are TRBV19 and TRBJ1-6; 9 bases agree with TRBD1. V shed 1 base and J 9 bases; nucleotides not matched to a gene: 4. The CDR3 has 15 residues. From germline, CDR1 is LNHDA and CDR2 SQIVND (reference sequence). As DNA, the CDR3 is TGTGCCAGTAGTATAGGGACAGGGGCCCTTTCACCCCTCCACTTT. This gives the protein CASSIGTGALSPLHF.

The chain combines TRBV18 with TRBJ2-3; 7 positions agree with TRBD1. Losses at the gene ends were 3 bases for V and 5 bases for J; bases not matched to a gene: 8. The V gene's germline CDR1 is KGHSH and CDR2 LQKENI. The CDR3 runs to 15 residues. The CDR3 DNA sequence: TGTGCCAGCTCACCTCTTGGACAGGCGGGAGATACGCAGTATTTT. Encoded protein: CASSPLGQAGDTQYF. The full variable domain, rest sourced from reference TRBV18 and TRBJ2-3, is NAGVMQNPRHLVRRRGQEARLRCSPMKGHSHVYWYRQLPEEGLKFMVYLQKENIIDESGMPKERFSAEFPKEGPSILRIQQVVRGDSAAYFCASSPLGQAGDTQYFGPGTRLTVL.